These 21 T cell receptor beta chains share one sample of origin, sequenced in a study of cytomegalovirus exposure and HLA in healthy donors. Primers included in the PCR were 60 Vbeta and 13 Jbeta primers. Sequenced by immunoSEQ multiplex PCR; TCRdb stores in-frame clones only, minus some. The sample comprises approximately 180,000 clones, 75% to 80% of which are singletons, and 6% to 7% rests with the top ten. Sequencing was performed on PBMCs. These receptors originate from a man aged 40-55 years in good health and CMV-seropositive.

The table lists this clone with a few counts. This chain links TRBV2 with TRBJ2-3, with a weak D call TRBD1 (5 bases). The CDR3 is made up of 15 amino acids. Trimming took off 5 bases at V and 6 bases at J, with 18 bases between the two ends. The germline gives CDR1 SNHLY, CDR2 FYNNEI. In DNA, the CDR3 is TGTGCCAGCAGTATTGGGGCAGCCGAGCTGGATACGCAGTATTTT. This encodes CASSIGAAELDTQYF. The full variable domain, in which reference TRBV2 and TRBJ2-3 provide the parts outside the CDR3, is EPEVTQTPSHQVTQMGQEVILRCVPISNHLYFYWYRQILGQKVEFLVSFYNNEISEKSEIFDDQFSVERPDGSNFTLKIRSTKLEDSAMYFCASSIGAAELDTQYFGPGTRLTVL.

The V gene is TRBV19, the J gene TRBJ1-5, with 9 bases matching TRBD1. The trim removed 4 bases at V and 6 bases at J, leaving 1 base unmatched. The CDR3 has 13 residues. Germline loops: CDR1 LNHDA, CDR2 SQIVND (reference sequence). The CDR3 DNA is TGTGCCAGTAGTAAGGGACAGGGTCAGCCCCAGCATTTT. Its translation: CASSKGQGQPQHF.

This clone appeared once. The rearrangement links TRBV5-1 to TRBJ2-1; possibly TRBD2 for D (5 bases). The CDR3 sequence is 15 residues long. The V gene lost 4 bases and the J gene lost 2 bases, with 13 bases spanning the gap. Germline assignment: CDR1 SGHRS and CDR2 YFSETQ. This CDR3 is CASSPGSGAYNEQFF. The CDR3 region has the DNA TGCGCCAGCAGCCCGGGGAGCGGAGCCTACAATGAGCAGTTCTTC.

The gene calls are TRBV7-8 and TRBJ2-3; D is uncertain. The CDR3 extends over 16 amino acids. V lost 1 base, J lost 5 bases, and 16 bases lay in between. The germline V gene encodes CDR1 SGHVS and CDR2 FQNEAQ. CDR3 sequence: CASSLGRLKAGDTQYF. The DNA for the CDR3 is TGTGCCAGCAGCTTAGGACGGTTAAAAGCAGGAGATACGCAGTATTTT. Variable domain in full (rest from reference TRBV7-8 and TRBJ2-3): GAGVSQSPRYKVAKRGQDVALRCDPISGHVSLFWYQQALGQGPEFLTYFQNEAQLDKSGLPSDRFFAERPEGSVSTLKIQRTQQEDSAVYLCASSLGRLKAGDTQYFGPGTRLTVL.

To note about this clone: At one of its ends the junction is not consistent with the germline gene, which may arise from a read error. J is TRBJ1-1 and V is TRBV5-4; TRBD1 might be the D (6 bases). The CDR3 sequence is 15 residues long. The germline V gene encodes CDR1 SGHNT and CDR2 YYREEE (reference sequence). As DNA, the CDR3 is TGTGCCAGCAGCGTAGGGGGTCTTATGAACACTGAAGCTTCCTTT. Protein: CASSVGGLMNTEASF.

This clone has only a few counts. The chain has TRBV7-6 and TRBJ2-5; the D gene is possibly TRBD2 (6 bases). CDR3 length equals 15 residues. Trimming removed 5 bases from V and 4 bases from J, with 17 bases in between. The germline V gene encodes CDR1 SGHVS and CDR2 FNYEAQ. The chain's CDR3 is CASSAEAGSGETQYF. Here the CDR3 DNA reads TGTGCCAGCAGCGCCGAAGCAGGTAGCGGAGAGACCCAGTACTTC.

This clone is a singleton in its sample. The J gene is TRBJ2-5, the V gene TRBV25-1; TRBD2 agrees at 7 bases. The V gene's germline CDR1 is MGHDK and CDR2 SYGVNS. The CDR3 extends over 13 amino acids. The ends lost 3 bases at V and 11 bases at J; junction bases unmatched: 9. The CDR3 sequence: CASSDWAGDEQYF. Here the CDR3 DNA reads TGTGCCAGCAGTGATTGGGCGGGAGATGAGCAGTACTTC.

This clone was recorded once. The V call is TRBV4-2, the J call TRBJ2-5; no reliable D call. CDR1 is LGHNA and CDR2 is YNFKEQ in the germline V gene. CDR3 length equals 14 residues. V dropped 0 bases and J dropped 5 bases, with 10 bases sitting between them. The CDR3 sequence: CASSQEATGETQYF. CDR3 bases: TGTGCCAGCAGCCAAGAGGCGACCGGGGAGACCCAGTACTTC.

This clone has only one observation. This sequence joins TRBV7-9 and TRBJ2-1; the match to TRBD1 covers 10 bases. The CDR3 consists of 15 residues. Germline V gives CDR1 SEHNR, CDR2 FQNEAQ (reference sequence). The junction had 5 bases not matched to a gene; V was cut back by 3 bases and J by 6 bases. The CDR3 reads CASSFRQGALNEQFF. In DNA form, the CDR3 reads TGTGCCAGCAGCTTTCGACAGGGGGCCCTCAATGAGCAGTTCTTC. The whole variable domain, filled in from reference TRBV7-9 and TRBJ2-1, reads DTGVSQNPRHKITKRGQNVTFRCDPISEHNRLYWYRQTLGQGPEFLTYFQNEAQLEKSRLLSDRFSAERPKGSFSTLEIQRTEQGDSAMYLCASSFRQGALNEQFFGPGTRLTVL.

This clone appeared a few times. The chain employs TRBV27 and TRBJ1-1, with D uncertain. The V end lost 2 bases, the J end lost 4 bases, and 11 bases lay between the germline ends. The length of the CDR3 is 14 residues. Germline CDR1 is MNHEY and CDR2 is SMNVEV (reference sequence). CDR3 DNA: TGTGCCAGCAGTTTAAGGGAGTTGGGCACTGAAGCTTTCTTT. It translates to CASSLRELGTEAFF.

This chain uses TRBV7-6 with TRBJ1-5, with 8 bases matching TRBD1. The CDR3 is 13 amino acids. The junction had 4 bases not matched to a gene; V was cut back by 8 bases and J by 4 bases. Germline CDR1 is SGHVS and CDR2 is FNYEAQ. CDR3 nucleotide sequence: TGTGCCAGCTCCACAGGGGGGAATCAGCCCCAGCATTTT. Translated, it gives CASSTGGNQPQHF. Using reference TRBV7-6 and TRBJ1-5 for the parts outside the CDR3, the full variable domain is GAGVSQSPRYKVTKRGQDVALRCDPISGHVSLYWYRQALGQGPEFLTYFNYEAQQDKSGLPNDRFSAERPEGSISTLTIQRTEQRDSAMYRCASSTGGNQPQHFGDGTRLSIL.

The chain recombines TRBV12-5 with TRBJ1-2, with TRBD1 as a possible D gene (5 bases). Trimming took 6 bases from V and 4 from J, leaving 6 bases between them. Germline V lookup: CDR1 LGHNT, CDR2 FRNRAP. The CDR3 spans 11 residues. The CDR3, as DNA: TGTGCTAGTGGCACAGGCTATGGCTACACCTTC. The encoded protein is CASGTGYGYTF.

The chain combines TRBV6-1 with TRBJ2-2; weak D call: TRBD1 (6 bases). The V end was cut by 6 bases, the J end by 6 bases, with 17 bases between. Looked up from germline, CDR1 is MNHNS and CDR2 is SASEGT. CDR3 length equals 15 residues. The chain's CDR3 is CASRPLGARAGELFF. The CDR3 DNA reads TGTGCCAGCAGACCTTTGGGGGCACGTGCCGGGGAGCTGTTTTTT.

The chain uses TRBV4-1 and TRBJ1-6; D unresolved. Trimming removed 1 base from V and 9 bases from J, with 16 bases in between. The CDR3 runs to 16 residues. Per the germline V gene, CDR1 is MGHRA and CDR2 is YSYEKL. This chain's CDR3 is CASSQGPTGTFSPLHF. In nucleotides, the CDR3 is TGCGCCAGCAGCCAAGGGCCCACGGGTACTTTTTCACCCCTCCACTTT.

V usage is TRBV2 and J usage is TRBJ2-1; TRBD2 aligns across 8 bases. CDR3 size: 15 residues. J lost 9 bases, V lost 3 bases, and 10 bases had no gene match. Germline loops: CDR1 SNHLY, CDR2 FYNNEI. DNA of the CDR3: TGTGCCAGCAGTGATCAAACGGGAGGGCACGTTGAGCAGTTCTTC. Translating it yields CASSDQTGGHVEQFF.

The sample holds one count of this clone. Here the CDR3 reads CASSGTEQETQYF. CDR3 bases: TGTGCCAGCAGTGGGACAGAACAAGAGACCCAGTACTTC. The rearrangement joins TRBV25-1 to TRBJ2-5; a possible D gene is TRBD1 (6 bases). Germline V lookup: CDR1 MGHDK, CDR2 SYGVNS. The length of the CDR3 is 13 residues. Trimming cost V 4 bases and J 2 bases, with 8 bases left between them. Full variable domain (outside the CDR3, taken from reference TRBV25-1 and TRBJ2-5): EADIYQTPRYLVIGTGKKITLECSQTMGHDKMYWYQQDPGMELHLIHYSYGVNSTEKGDLSSESTVSRIRTEHFPLTLESARPSHTSQYLCASSGTEQETQYFGPGTRLLVL.

This clone was recorded only once. J is TRBJ1-5 and V is TRBV9, with D unclear. V was clipped by 3 bases and J by 6 bases, with 10 bases between them. Germline assignment: CDR1 SGDLS and CDR2 YYNGEE. CDR3 length: 13 residues. CDR3 amino acids: CASSENPVQPQHF. DNA for the CDR3: TGTGCCAGCAGCGAAAATCCTGTTCAGCCCCAGCATTTT.

V usage is TRBV6-5 and J usage is TRBJ2-5; tentative D call: TRBD2 (7 bases). Between the trimmed V and J ends, which lost 8 bases and 5 bases, there was a span of 18 bases. The CDR3 length is 14 residues. From germline, CDR1 is MNHEY and CDR2 SVGAGI. In DNA form, the CDR3 reads TGTGCCAGCCGGGCCTCGGGGGGCTGGGAGACCCAGTACTTC. Encoded protein: CASRASGGWETQYF.

CDR3 sequence (DNA): TGTGCCAGCTCACCGTCGACGGGATACCCTAGCACAGATACGCAGTATTTT. This sequence encodes CASSPSTGYPSTDTQYF. This chain connects TRBV18 to TRBJ2-3; maybe TRBD2 (5 bases). Trimming left V 3 bases short and J 0 bases short, with 16 bases between. The CDR3 contains 17 residues. Per germline, CDR1 KGHSH and CDR2 LQKENI.

The rearrangement joins TRBV6-5 to TRBJ2-2, with 7 bases matching TRBD1. Unmatched junction bases numbered 5, after V lost 3 bases and J lost 1 base. The CDR3 spans 16 residues. CDR1 is MNHEY and CDR2 is SVGAGI in the germline V gene. The CDR3 protein is CASSYHRTGNTGELFF. The CDR3 DNA follows: TGTGCCAGCAGTTATCACAGGACAGGGAACACCGGGGAGCTGTTTTTT.

The V gene is TRBV4-1, the J gene TRBJ2-2, with D hard to call. Germline V gene data show CDR1 as MGHRA and CDR2 as YSYEKL. Trimming pared 0 bases from V and 0 bases from J, leaving 5 bases between. The CDR3 runs to 15 residues. The CDR3 DNA reads TGCGCCAGCAGCCAAGAGAGCGCGAACACCGGGGAGCTGTTTTTT. This gives the protein CASSQESANTGELFF.